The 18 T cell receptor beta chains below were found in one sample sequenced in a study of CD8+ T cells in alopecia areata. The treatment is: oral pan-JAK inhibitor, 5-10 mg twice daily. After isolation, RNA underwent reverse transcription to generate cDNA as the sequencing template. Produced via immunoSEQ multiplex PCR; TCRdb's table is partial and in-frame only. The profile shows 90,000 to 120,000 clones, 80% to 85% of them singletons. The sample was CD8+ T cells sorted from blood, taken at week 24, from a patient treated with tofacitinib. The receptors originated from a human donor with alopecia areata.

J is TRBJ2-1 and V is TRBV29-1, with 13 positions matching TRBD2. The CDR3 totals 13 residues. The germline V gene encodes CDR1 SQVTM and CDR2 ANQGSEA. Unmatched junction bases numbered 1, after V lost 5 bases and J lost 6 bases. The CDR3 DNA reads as TGCAGCGTTAGGACTAGCGGGGGCAATGAGCAGTTCTTC. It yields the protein CSVRTSGGNEQFF.

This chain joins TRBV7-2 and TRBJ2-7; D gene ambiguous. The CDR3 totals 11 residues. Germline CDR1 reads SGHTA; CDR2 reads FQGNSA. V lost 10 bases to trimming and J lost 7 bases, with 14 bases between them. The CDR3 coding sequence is TGTGCCAACTACTGGTCGGGTGAGCAGTACTTC. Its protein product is CANYWSGEQYF.

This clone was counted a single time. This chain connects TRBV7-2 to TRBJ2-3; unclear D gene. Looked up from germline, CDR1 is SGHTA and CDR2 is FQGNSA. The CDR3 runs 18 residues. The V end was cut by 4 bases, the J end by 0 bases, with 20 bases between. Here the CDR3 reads CASSSKNPEVPSTDTQYF. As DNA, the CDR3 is TGTGCCAGCAGCTCCAAAAACCCCGAGGTACCAAGCACAGATACGCAGTATTTT.

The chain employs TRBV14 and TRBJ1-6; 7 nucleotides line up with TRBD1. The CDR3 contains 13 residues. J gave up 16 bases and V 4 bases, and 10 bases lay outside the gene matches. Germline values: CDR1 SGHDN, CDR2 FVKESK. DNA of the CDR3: TGTGCCAGCAGCCCCGCAGGGGGGGCTCGGCTCCACTTT. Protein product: CASSPAGGARLHF.

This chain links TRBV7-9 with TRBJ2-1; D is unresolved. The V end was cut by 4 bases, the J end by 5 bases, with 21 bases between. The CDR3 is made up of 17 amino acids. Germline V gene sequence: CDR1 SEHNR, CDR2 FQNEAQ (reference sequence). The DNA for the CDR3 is TGTGCCAGCAGCTACACTCCAGGCGAAGAACCCCACAATGAGCAGTTCTTC. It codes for CASSYTPGEEPHNEQFF. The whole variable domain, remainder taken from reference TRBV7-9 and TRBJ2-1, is DTGVSQNPRHKITKRGQNVTFRCDPISEHNRLYWYRQTLGQGPEFLTYFQNEAQLEKSRLLSDRFSAERPKGSFSTLEIQRTEQGDSAMYLCASSYTPGEEPHNEQFFGPGTRLTVL.

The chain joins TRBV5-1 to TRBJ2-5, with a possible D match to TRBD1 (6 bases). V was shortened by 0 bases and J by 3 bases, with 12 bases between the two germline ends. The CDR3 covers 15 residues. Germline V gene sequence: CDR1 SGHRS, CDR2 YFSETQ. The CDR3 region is CASSLDGTYEETQYF. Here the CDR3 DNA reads TGCGCCAGCAGCTTGGACGGGACATACGAAGAGACCCAGTACTTC.

CDR3 bases: TGTGCCAGTAAACGCGAGGGCCGCAATCAGCCCCAGCATTTT. Translation: CASKREGRNQPQHF. The chain couples TRBV27 to TRBJ1-5; D gene ambiguous. Germline CDR1 MNHEY, CDR2 SMNVEV (reference sequence). V was shortened by 9 bases and J by 2 bases, with 14 bases between the two germline ends. CDR3 length equals 14 residues.

The CDR3 protein is CASSPRPIPLTSGNTGELFF. The CDR3 coding sequence is TGTGCCAGCAGCCCACGACCCATACCCTTGACTAGCGGAAACACCGGGGAGCTGTTTTTT. The V and J genes are TRBV7-8 and TRBJ2-2; 9 bases map to TRBD2. There are 20 residues in the CDR3. V shed 5 bases and J 2 bases; nucleotides not matched to a gene: 18. Germline V gene lookup returns CDR1 SGHVS and CDR2 FQNEAQ.

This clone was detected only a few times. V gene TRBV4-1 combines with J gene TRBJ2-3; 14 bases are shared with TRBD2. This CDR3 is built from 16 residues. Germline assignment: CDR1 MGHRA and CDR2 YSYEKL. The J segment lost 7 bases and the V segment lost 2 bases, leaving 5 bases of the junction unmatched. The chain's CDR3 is CASSQLGTSGGNTQYF. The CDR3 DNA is TGCGCCAGCAGCCAACTAGGGACTAGCGGGGGAAATACGCAGTATTTT.

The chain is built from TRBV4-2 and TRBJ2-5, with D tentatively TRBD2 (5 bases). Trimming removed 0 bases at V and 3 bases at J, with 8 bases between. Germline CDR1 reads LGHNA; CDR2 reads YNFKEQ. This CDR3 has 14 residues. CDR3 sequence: CASSQDNGEETQYF. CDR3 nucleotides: TGTGCCAGCAGCCAAGATAACGGGGAAGAGACCCAGTACTTC.

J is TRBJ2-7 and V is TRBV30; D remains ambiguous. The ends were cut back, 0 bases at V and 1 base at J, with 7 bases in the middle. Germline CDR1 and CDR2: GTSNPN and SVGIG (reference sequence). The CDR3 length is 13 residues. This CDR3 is CAWSVGRSYEQYF. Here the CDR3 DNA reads TGTGCCTGGAGTGTGGGAAGGTCCTACGAGCAGTACTTC. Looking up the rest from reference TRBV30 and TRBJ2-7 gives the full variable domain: SQTIHQWPATLVQPVGSPLSLECTVEGTSNPNLYWYRQAAGRGLQLLFYSVGIGQISSEVPQNLSASRPQDRQFILSSKKLLLSDSGFYLCAWSVGRSYEQYFGPGTRLTVT.

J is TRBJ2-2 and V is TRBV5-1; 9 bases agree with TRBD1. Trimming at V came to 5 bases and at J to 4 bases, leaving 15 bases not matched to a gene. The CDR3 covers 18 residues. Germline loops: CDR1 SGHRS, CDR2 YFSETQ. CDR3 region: CASRLSAFPGQGTGELFF. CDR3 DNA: TGCGCCAGCAGACTCTCGGCTTTTCCGGGACAGGGCACCGGGGAGCTGTTTTTT.

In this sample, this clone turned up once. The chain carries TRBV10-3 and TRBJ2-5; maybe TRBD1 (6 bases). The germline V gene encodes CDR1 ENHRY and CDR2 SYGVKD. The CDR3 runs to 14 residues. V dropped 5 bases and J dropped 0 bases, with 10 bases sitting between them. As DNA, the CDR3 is TGTGCCATCAGTAGTACAGGGAACCAAGAGACCCAGTACTTC. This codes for CAISSTGNQETQYF.

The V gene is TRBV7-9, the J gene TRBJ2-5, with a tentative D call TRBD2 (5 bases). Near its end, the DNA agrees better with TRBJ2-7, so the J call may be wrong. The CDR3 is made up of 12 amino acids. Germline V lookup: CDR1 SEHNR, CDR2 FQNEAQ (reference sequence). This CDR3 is CASSFPGDEQYF. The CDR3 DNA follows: TGTGCCAGCAGCTTTCCCGGGGACGAGCAGTACTTC.

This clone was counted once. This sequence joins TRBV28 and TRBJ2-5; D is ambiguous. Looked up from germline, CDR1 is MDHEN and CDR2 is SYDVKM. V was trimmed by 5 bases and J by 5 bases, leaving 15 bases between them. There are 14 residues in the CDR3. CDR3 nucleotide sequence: TGTGCCAGCAGTGCCCGCATATTCGGGGAGACCCAGTACTTC. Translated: CASSARIFGETQYF.

The CDR3, as DNA: TGTGCCAGTAGTATTTGGTCAGGGTCAATGAACACTGAAGCTTTCTTT. Protein product: CASSIWSGSMNTEAFF. The J gene is TRBJ1-1, the V gene TRBV19, with D possibly being TRBD1 (5 bases). Germline V gives CDR1 LNHDA, CDR2 SQIVND (reference sequence). This CDR3 has 16 amino acids. Trimming took off 3 bases at V and 0 bases at J, with 14 bases between the two ends.

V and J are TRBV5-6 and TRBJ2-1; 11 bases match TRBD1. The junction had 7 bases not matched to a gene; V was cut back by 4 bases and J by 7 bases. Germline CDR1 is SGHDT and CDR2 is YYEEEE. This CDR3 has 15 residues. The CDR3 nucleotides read TGTGCCAGCAGCGCCGGACAGGGGGCCTGGAATGAGCAGTTCTTC. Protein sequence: CASSAGQGAWNEQFF.

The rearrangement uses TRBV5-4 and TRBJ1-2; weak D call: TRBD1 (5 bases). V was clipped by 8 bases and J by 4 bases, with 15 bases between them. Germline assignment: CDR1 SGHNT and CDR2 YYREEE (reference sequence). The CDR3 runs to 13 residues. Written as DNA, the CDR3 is TGTGCCAGTTGGGACGGTTCTAGCTATGGCTACACCTTC. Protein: CASWDGSSYGYTF.